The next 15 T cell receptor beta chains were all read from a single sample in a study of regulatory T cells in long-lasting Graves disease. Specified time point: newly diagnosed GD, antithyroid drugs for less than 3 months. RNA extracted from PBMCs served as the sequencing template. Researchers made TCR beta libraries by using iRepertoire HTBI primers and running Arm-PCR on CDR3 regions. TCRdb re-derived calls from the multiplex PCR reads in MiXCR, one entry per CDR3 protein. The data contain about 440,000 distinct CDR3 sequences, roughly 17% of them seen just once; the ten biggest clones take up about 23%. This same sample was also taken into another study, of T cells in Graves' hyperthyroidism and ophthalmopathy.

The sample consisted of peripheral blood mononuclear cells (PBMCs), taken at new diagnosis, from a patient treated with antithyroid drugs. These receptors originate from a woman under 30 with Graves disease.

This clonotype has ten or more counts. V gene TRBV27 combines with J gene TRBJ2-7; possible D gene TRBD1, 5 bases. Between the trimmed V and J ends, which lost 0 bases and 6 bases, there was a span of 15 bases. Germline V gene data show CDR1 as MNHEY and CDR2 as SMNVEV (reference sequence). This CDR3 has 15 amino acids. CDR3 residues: CASSLSSYRLLEQYF. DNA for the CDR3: TGTGCCAGCAGTTTATCGTCGTACAGGCTGCTCGAGCAGTACTTC.

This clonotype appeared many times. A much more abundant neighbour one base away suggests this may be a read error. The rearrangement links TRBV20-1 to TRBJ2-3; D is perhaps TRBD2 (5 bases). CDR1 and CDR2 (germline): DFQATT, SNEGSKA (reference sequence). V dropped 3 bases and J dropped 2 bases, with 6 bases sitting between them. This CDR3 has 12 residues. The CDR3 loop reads CSASGNTDTQYF. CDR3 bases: TGCAGTGCTAGCGGGAACACAGATACGCAGTATTTT.

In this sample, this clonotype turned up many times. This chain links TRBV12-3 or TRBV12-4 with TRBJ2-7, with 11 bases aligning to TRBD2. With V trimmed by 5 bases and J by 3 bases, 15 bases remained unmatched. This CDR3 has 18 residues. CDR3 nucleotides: TGTGCCAGCAGTGGACGGACTAGCGGGCCGAGTTATAGCTACGAGCAGTACTTC. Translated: CASSGRTSGPSYSYEQYF.

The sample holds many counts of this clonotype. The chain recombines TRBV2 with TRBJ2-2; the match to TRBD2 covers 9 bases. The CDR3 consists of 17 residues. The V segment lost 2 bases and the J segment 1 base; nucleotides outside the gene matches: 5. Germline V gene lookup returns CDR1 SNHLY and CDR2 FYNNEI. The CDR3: CASSELGAGGNTGELFF. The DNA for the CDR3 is TGTGCCAGCAGTGAATTGGGAGCGGGAGGGAACACCGGGGAGCTGTTTTTT.

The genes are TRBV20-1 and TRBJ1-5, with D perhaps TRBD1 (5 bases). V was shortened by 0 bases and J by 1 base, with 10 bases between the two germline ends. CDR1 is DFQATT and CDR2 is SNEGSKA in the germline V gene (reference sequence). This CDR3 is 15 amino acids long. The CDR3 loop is CSARDKGSSNQPQHF. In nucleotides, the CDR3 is TGCAGTGCTAGAGATAAGGGGTCGAGCAATCAGCCCCAGCATTTT.

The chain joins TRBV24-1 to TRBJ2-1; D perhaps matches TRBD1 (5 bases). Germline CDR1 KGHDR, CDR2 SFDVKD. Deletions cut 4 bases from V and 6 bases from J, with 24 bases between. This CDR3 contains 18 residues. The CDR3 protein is CATSDPQGSPKGVNEQFF. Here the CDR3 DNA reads TGTGCCACCAGTGACCCCCAGGGCTCTCCCAAGGGCGTCAATGAGCAGTTCTTC.

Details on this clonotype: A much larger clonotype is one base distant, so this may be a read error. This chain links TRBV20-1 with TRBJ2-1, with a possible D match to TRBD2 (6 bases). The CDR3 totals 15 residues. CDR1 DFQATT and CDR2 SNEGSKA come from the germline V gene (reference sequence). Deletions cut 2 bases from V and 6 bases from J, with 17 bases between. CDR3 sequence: CSARSPGGAGNEQFF. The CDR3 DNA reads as TGCAGTGCTAGATCCCCTGGCGGGGCCGGCAATGAGCAGTTCTTC.

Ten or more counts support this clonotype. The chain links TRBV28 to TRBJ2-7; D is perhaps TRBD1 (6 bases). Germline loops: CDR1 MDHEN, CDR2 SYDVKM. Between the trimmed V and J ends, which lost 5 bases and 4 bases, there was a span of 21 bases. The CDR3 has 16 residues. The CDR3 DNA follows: TGTGCCAGCAGTCCATCGGGACACCGAACCGGGTACGAGCAGTACTTC. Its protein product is CASSPSGHRTGYEQYF.

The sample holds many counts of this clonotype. The CDR3 is CSVEDRQPRWTQYF. As DNA, the CDR3 is TGCAGCGTTGAAGATCGTCAGCCCCGGTGGACCCAGTACTTC. This chain connects TRBV29-1 to TRBJ2-5; D unresolved. The germline V gene encodes CDR1 SQVTM and CDR2 ANQGSEA. V was shortened by 0 bases and J by 7 bases, with 15 bases between the two germline ends. The CDR3 is 14 residues long.

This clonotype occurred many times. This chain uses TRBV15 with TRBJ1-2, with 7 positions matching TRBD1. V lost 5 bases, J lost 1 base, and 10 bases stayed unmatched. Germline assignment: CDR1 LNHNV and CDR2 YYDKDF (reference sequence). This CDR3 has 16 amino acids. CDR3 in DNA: TGTGCCACCAGCGGCGGGGACAGCCCCTATAACTATGGCTACACCTTC. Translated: CATSGGDSPYNYGYTF.

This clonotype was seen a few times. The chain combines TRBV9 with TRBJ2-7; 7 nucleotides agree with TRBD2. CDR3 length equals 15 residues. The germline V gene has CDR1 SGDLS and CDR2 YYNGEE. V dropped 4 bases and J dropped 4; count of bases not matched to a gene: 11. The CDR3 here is CASSTSASLWYEQYF. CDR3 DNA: TGTGCCAGCAGCACTAGCGCCTCGCTATGGTACGAGCAGTACTTC.

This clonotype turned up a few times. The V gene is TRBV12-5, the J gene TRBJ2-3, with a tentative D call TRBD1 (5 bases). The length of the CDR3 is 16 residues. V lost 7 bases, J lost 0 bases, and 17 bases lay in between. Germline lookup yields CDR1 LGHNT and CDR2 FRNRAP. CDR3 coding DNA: TGTGCTAGTGCCCTAAACCCTACAGGTAGCACAGATACGCAGTATTTT. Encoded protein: CASALNPTGSTDTQYF.

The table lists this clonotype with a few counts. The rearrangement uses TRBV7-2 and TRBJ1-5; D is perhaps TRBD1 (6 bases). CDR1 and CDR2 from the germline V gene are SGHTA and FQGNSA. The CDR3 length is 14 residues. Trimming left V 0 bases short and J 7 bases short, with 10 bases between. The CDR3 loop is CASSLANRDQPQHF. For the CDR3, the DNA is TGTGCCAGCAGCTTAGCAAACAGGGACCAGCCCCAGCATTTT.

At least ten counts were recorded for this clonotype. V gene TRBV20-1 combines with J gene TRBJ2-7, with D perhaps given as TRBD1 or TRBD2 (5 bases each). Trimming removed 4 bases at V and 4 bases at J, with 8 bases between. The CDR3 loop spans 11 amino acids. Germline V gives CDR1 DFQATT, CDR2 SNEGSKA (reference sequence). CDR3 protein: CSATGTYEQYF. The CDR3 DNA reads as TGCAGTGCTACAGGGACGTACGAGCAGTACTTC.

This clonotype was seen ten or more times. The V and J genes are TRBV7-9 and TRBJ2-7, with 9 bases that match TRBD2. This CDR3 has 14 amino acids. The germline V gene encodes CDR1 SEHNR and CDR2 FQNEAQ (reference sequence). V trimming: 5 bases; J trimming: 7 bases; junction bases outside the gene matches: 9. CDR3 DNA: TGTGCCAGCAGCCCCTCAGCGGGAGGTCGGGAGCAGTACTTC. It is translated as CASSPSAGGREQYF.